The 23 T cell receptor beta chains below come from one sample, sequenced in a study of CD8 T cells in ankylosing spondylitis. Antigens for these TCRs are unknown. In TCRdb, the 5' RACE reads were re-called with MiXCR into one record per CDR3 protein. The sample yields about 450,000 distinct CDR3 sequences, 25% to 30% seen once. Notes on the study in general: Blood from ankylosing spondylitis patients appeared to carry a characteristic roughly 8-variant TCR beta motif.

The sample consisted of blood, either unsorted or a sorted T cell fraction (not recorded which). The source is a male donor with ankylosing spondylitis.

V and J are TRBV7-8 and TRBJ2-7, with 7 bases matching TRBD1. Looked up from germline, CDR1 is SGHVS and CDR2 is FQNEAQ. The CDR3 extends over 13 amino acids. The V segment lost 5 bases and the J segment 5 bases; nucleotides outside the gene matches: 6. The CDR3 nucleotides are TGTGCCAGCAGCAGGGGGCCTGCTGACGAGCAGTACGTC. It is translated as CASSRGPADEQYV.

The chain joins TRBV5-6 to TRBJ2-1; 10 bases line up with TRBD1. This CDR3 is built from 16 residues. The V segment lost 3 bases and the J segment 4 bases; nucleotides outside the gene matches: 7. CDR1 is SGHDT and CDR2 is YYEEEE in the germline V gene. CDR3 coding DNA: TGTGCCAGCAGCTCCTCCGGGACAGGGGCATACAATGAGCAGTTCTTC. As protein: CASSSSGTGAYNEQFF.

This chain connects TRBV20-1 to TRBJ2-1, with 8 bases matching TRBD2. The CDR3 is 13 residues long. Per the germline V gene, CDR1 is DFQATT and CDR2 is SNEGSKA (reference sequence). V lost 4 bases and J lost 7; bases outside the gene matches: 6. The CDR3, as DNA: TGCAGTGCTATCTCCGGGACTAGTAATGAGCAGTTCTTC. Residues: CSAISGTSNEQFF.

This CDR3 is CASSQQGQGQEKLFF. CDR3 nucleotide sequence: TGTGCCAGCAGCCAACAGGGACAGGGACAAGAAAAACTGTTTTTT. V is TRBV4-2 and J is TRBJ1-4; 9 bases are shared with TRBD1. Trimming removed 2 bases from V and 8 bases from J; junction bases left unmatched: 6. Per the germline V gene, CDR1 is LGHNA and CDR2 is YNFKEQ. This CDR3 is built from 15 residues.

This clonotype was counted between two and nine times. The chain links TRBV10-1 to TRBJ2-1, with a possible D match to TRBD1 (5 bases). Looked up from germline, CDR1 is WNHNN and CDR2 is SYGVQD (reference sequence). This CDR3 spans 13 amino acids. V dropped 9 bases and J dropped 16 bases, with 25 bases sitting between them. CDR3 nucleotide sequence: TGCGCCAGTTCCGGCAGGGCCAACTCATTGGAATTCTTC. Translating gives CASSGRANSLEFF.

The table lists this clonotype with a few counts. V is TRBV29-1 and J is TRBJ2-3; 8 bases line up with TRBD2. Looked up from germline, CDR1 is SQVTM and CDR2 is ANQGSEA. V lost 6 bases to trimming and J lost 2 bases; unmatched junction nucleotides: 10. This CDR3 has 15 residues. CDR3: CSVAHASGSTDTQYF. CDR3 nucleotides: TGCAGCGTCGCCCACGCTAGCGGGTCCACAGATACGCAGTATTTT.

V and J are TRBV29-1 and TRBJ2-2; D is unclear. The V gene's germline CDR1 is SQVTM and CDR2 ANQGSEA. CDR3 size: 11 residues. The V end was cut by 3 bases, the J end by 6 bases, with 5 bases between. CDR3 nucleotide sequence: TGCAGCGTTGAGGGCCCCGGGGAGCTGTTTTTT. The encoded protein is CSVEGPGELFF.

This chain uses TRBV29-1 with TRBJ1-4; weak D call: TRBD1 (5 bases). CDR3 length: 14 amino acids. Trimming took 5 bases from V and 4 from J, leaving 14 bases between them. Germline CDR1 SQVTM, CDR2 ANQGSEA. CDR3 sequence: CSVRQRGSNEKLFF. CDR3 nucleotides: TGCAGCGTTCGGCAACGGGGGAGTAATGAAAAACTGTTTTTT.

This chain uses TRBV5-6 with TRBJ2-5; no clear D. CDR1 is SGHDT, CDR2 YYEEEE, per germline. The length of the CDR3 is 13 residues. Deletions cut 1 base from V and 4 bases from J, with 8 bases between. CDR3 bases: TGTGCCAGCAGCTTGAAACAGCGAGAGACCCAGTACTTC. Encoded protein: CASSLKQRETQYF.

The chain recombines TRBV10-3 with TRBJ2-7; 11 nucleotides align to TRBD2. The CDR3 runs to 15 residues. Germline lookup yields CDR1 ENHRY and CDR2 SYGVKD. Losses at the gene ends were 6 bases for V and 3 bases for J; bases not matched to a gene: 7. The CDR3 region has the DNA TGTGCCATCAGCCCCGGACTAGCGGGCCTCTACGAGCAGTACTTC. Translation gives CAISPGLAGLYEQYF.

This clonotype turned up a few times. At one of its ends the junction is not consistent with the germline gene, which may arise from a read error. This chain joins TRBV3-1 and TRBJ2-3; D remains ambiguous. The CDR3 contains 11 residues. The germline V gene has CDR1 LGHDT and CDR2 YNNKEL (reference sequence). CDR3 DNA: TGCGGGCCCTGGAGCACAGATACGCAGTATTTT. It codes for CGPWSTDTQYF.

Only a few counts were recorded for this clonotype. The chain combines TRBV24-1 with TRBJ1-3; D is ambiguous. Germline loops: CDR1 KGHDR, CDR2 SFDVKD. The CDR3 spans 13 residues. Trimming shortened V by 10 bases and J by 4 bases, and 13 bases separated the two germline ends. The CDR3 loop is CATSRAAGNTIYF. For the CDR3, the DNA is TGTGCCACGTCCCGGGCCGCAGGAAACACCATATATTTT.

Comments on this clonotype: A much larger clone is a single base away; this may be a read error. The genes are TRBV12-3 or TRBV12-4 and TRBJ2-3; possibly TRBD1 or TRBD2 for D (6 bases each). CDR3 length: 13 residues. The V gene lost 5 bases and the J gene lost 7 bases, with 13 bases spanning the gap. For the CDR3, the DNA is TGTGCCAGCAGTCTCGACCGGGGGCATACGCAGTATTTT. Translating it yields CASSLDRGHTQYF.

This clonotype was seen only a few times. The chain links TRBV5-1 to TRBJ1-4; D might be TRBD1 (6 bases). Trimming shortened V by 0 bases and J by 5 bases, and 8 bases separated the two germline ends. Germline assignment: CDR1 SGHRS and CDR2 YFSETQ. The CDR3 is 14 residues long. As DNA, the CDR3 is TGCGCCAGCAGCTTGGACAGGGAGAATGAAAAACTGTTTTTT. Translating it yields CASSLDRENEKLFF.

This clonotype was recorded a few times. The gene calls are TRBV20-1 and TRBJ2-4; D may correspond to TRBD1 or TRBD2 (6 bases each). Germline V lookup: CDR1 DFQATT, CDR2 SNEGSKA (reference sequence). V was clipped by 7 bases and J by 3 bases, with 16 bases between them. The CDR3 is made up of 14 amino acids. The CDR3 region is CSGLAATGKNIQYF. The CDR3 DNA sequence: TGCAGTGGGTTAGCGGCGACAGGCAAAAACATTCAGTACTTC.

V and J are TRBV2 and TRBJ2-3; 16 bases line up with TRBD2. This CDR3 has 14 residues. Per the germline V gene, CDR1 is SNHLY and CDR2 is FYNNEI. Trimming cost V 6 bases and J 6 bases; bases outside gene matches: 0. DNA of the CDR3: TGTGCCAGCAGGGGACTAGCGGGAGGGGATACGCAGTATTTT. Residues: CASRGLAGGDTQYF.

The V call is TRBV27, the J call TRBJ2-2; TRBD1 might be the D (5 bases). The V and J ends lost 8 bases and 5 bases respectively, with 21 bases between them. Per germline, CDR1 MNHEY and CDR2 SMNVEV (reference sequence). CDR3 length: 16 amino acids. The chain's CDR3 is CASLGNDSVETGELFF. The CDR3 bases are TGTGCCAGCTTGGGGAACGACAGTGTCGAAACCGGGGAGCTGTTTTTT.

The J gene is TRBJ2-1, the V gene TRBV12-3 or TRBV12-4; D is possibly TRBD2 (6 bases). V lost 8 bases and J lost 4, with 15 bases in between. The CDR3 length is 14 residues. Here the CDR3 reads CASARAAGYNEQFF. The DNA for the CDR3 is TGTGCCAGCGCGAGGGCAGCGGGTTACAATGAGCAGTTCTTC.

This chain's CDR3 is CASSTQSGISEQYV. CDR3 sequence (DNA): TGTGCCAGCAGCACCCAAAGCGGGATAAGCGAGCAGTACGTC. The gene calls are TRBV7-2 and TRBJ2-7; 7 nucleotides agree with TRBD2. The junction had 10 bases not matched to a gene; V was cut back by 5 bases and J by 6 bases. The CDR3 covers 14 residues. The germline CDR1 and CDR2 sequences are SGHTA and FQGNSA.

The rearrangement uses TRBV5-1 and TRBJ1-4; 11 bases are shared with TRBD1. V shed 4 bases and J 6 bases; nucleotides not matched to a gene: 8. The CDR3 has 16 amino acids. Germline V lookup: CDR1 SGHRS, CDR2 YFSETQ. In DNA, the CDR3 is TGCGCCAGCAGCCAAAGGGACAGGGGGGACTATGAAAAACTGTTTTTT. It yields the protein CASSQRDRGDYEKLFF.

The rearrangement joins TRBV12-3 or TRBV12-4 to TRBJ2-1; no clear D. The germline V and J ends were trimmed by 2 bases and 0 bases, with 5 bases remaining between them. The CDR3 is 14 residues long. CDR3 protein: CASSLRFSYNEQFF. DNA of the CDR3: TGTGCCAGCAGTTTAAGGTTCTCCTACAATGAGCAGTTCTTC.

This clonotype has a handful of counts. DNA for the CDR3: TGCGCCAGCAGAGAGGGTGGTGAGAATCAGCCCCAGCATTTT. Translated: CASREGGENQPQHF. The rearrangement joins TRBV5-1 to TRBJ1-5; D gene uncertain. This CDR3 has 14 amino acids. Trimming shortened V by 5 bases and J by 4 bases, and 13 bases separated the two germline ends. Germline-derived CDR1 and CDR2 are SGHRS and YFSETQ.

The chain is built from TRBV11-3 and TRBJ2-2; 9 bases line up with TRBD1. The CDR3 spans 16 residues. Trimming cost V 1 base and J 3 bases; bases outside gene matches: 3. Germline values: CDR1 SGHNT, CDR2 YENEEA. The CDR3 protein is CASSLGRTGDTGELFF. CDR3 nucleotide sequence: TGTGCCAGCAGCTTAGGTCGGACAGGGGACACCGGGGAGCTGTTTTTT.